The entry below gives a single TCR beta chain sequence along with its context. There is no known antigen for this receptor. No quality values exist for individual bases; no much larger clone is one base distant. Donors were healthy HIV-negative adults with no recently reported acute infections or vaccinations. Every donor was a Caucasian adult living in Nashville, Tennessee, USA. Magnetic negative selection was used to enrich CD4+ T cells, after which naive cells were positively selected on CD45RA and the negative fraction became the memory subset. Blood was obtained by leukapheresis, after which PBMCs were separated by Ficoll-Histopaque density gradient centrifugation and cryopreserved in liquid nitrogen vapor phase. Purity and quantity of every magnetically sorted T cell population were checked by analytical flow cytometry. Genomic DNA was isolated from every sorted fraction and measured by UV absorbance on a Nanodrop 2000c.

This entry comes from a study of shared clonotypes between healthy human individuals (dated by TCRdb to between 2020 and 2021). With respect to the entire study: A couple of women and a few men aged 18 to 49 years were included in the cohort. Per donor, three plates each were used for CD4 naive and CD4 memory, two for CD8 naive, and one for CD8 memory. Leukapheresis yielded between about 0.8 and 8.9 billion PBMCs per donor. Different laboratories and diverse techniques were used to prepare libraries and sequence TCR repertoires, to increase sequencing depth and limit assay-specific biases. The study deeply sequenced blood TCR repertoires of five healthy adults to estimate repertoire size and the extent of clonotype sharing between individuals.

Using the deep immunoSEQ assay, multiplex PCR amplified TCR CDR3 regions from genomic DNA. Genomic DNA extracted from each cell subset was distributed evenly over all wells of several immunoSEQ 96-well plates, and each plate served as one replicate. For sorted subsets, about 200 ng genomic DNA, equal to 25,000 to 35,000 T cell genomes, was loaded into each replicate PCR. The purified libraries were quantified using a Qubit 3.0 fluorometer, sized with a Bioanalyzer 2100, and then quantified again using the KAPA Library Quantification kit. Every immunoSEQ 96-well plate was sequenced on a separate single-read 150-cycle Illumina NextSeq 550 flow cell. The authors' analysis ran thus. Because the immunoSEQ output held only junctional sequences and lacked quality scores, the filtering could not match the filtering applied to full-length reads. To assign V/J genes and CDR3, sequences were annotated using PyIR, a Python wrapper for IgBLAST v1.9, with IMGT germline references. Any read was removed if the V/J assignment was weak (E-value above 1e-6), the CDR3 was missing, or the read contained stop codons, out-of-frame junctions, or ambiguous translated residues. V3J clonotypes were defined by identical inferred V gene, J gene, and CDR3 amino acid sequence. Percentage overlap between repertoires was computed as shared unique clonotypes divided by the size of the smaller repertoire. Three approaches were used to assess repertoire richness: RTK rarefaction, the Chao1 estimator, and Recon v2.1 estimates of unobserved clonotypes. Generation probabilities were computed with OLGA for all TCRbeta clonotypes obtained by the gDNA method from four donors. TCRdb mirrors the immuneACCESS table, restricted to in-frame sequences. Some clones are absent from its copies; in checked studies, under half trace to an unresolved V gene, and the reason for the others is unknown. That table furnishes V, J and clone size, whereas the DNA furnished D and trimming. This sample comprises 330,000 or so clones, around 72% of them detected only once. The ten largest make up around a tenth of the sample.

Overall study outcomes, separate from this receptor: Sampling was restricted to blood, and TCR repertoires in tissue are likely to differ from TCR repertoires in blood. Compared with non-shared clonotypes, the clonotypes found in all four sorted-subset donors had higher generation probabilities. Rarefaction of sorted-subset datasets indicated incomplete sequencing despite the large sequencing depth. Based on pairwise subsampling, the degree of clonotype sharing among donors was expected to be affected by sequencing depth. Because the study included only a small number of donors, the genetic and exposure-history diversity represented was limited. When a few donors were compared, the shared fraction of clonotypes was about 5% for naive CD4, roughly 3.3% for naive CD8, roughly 2.5% for memory CD4, and approximately 0.4% for memory CD8. Naive subsets generally had larger estimated clonotype richness than memory subsets.

The CDR3, from cysteine to phenylalanine, totals 20 residues. The sequence is cut down to CDR3 DNA, 60 bases in frame from base 1. From V the trimming removes 4 bases and from J it removes 0 bases, while the gene matches leave 15 bases of the junction unaccounted for. The germline V gene specifies SGDLS as CDR1 and YYNGEE as CDR2. This sequence was found in a man aged 25 to 40 in good health. The sequence links TRBV9 to TRBJ2-2, and 10 bases in between align with TRBD1. Sequenced: memory CD4+ T cells sorted from blood. What this sample's cell subset or site label stands for: CD45RA-negative fraction. CDR3 loop: CASSSRQGAGEETNTGELFF. At the DNA level, the sequence is TGTGCCAGCAGCTCCCGACAGGGGGCGGGGGAGGAGACGAACACCGGGGAGCTGTTTTTT. Extended through the reference TRBV9 and TRBJ2-2 proteins, this CDR3 yields the full variable domain: DSGVTQTPKHLITATGQRVTLRCSPRSGDLSVYWYQQSLDQGLQFLIQYYNGEERAKGNILERFSAQQFPDLHSELNLSSLELGDSALYFCASSSRQGAGEETNTGELFFGEGSRLTVL.